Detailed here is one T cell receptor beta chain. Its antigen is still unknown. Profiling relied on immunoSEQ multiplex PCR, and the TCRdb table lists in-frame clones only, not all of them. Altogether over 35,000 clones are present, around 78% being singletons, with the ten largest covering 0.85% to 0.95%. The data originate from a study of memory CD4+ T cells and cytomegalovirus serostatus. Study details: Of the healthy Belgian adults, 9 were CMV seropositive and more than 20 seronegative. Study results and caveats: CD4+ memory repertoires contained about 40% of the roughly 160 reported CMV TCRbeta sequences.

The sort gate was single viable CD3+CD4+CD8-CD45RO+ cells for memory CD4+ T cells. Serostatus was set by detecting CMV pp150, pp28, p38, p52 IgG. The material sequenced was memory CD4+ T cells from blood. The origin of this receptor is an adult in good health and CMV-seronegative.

CDR3 in DNA: TGTGCCAGCAGCAGACGGGGAACCCTGAGGGGGGCCAACGTCCTGACTTTC. The encoded protein is CASSRRGTLRGANVLTF. The V and J genes are TRBV11-1 and TRBJ2-6; possibly TRBD2 for D (5 bases). CDR3 length equals 17 residues. The V and J ends lost 5 bases and 4 bases respectively, with 18 bases between them. Germline lookup yields CDR1 SGHAT and CDR2 FQDESV (reference sequence).